The entry below describes one T cell receptor beta chain. The sample belongs to a study of cytomegalovirus exposure and HLA in healthy donors. The wider study: It was reported in a later analysis that the 95 to 150 validation repertoires used the same platform as the 666 first-cohort repertoires.

Assay used: immunoSEQ multiplex PCR; TCRdb lists only in-frame clones, some missing. The sample carries 200,000 to 250,000 clones, around 78% recorded once. Per germline, CDR1 MNHNS and CDR2 SASEGT. V was shortened by 9 bases and J by 3 bases, with 12 bases between the two germline ends. This CDR3 is 12 amino acids long. The material sequenced was PBMCs. The sequence was collected from a woman under 30 in good health and CMV-seronegative. The chain employs TRBV6-1 and TRBJ2-7; either TRBD1 or TRBD2 may supply D (5 bases each). CDR3 loop: CASKGTDYEQYF. The CDR3 DNA is TGTGCCAGTAAAGGGACCGACTACGAGCAGTACTTC.